These 32 T cell receptor beta chains were sequenced from one sample in a study of technical replicates of blood from four donors. Repertoires were generated with immunoSEQ multiplex PCR, while TCRdb's copy carries only in-frame clones and drops some. The sample lists tens of thousands of clones; 90% to 97% were seen once. Sequencing used T cells isolated from PBMCs. The receptors originated from a human donor in good health.

This clone was recorded a few times. The rearrangement joins TRBV4-2 to TRBJ1-4; the D is unclear. The CDR3 has 14 amino acids. CDR1 is LGHNA and CDR2 is YNFKEQ in the germline V gene. V shed 4 bases and J shed 0 bases, with 6 bases lying between them. The CDR3 DNA sequence: TGTGCCAGCAGCCGGGGAGCAACTAATGAAAAACTGTTTTTT. Protein sequence: CASSRGATNEKLFF.

In its sample, this clone was seen a few times. The rearrangement joins TRBV29-1 to TRBJ1-2; D ambiguous. The CDR3 is 12 residues long. The germline CDR1 and CDR2 sequences are SQVTM and ANQGSEA. Trimming took off 7 bases at V and 3 bases at J, with 12 bases between the two ends. The CDR3 DNA reads TGCAGCGCAGAGGACTCGGACTATGGCTACACCTTC. This gives the protein CSAEDSDYGYTF.

The V and J genes are TRBV18 and TRBJ2-3, with TRBD2 matching 9 bases. The CDR3 runs 19 residues. Germline values: CDR1 KGHSH, CDR2 LQKENI. V dropped 3 bases and J dropped 8; count of bases not matched to a gene: 21. The CDR3 region has the DNA TGTGCCAGCTCACCTGGAGTAGCGGGAGATCTTATGAACTCGGGTACGCAGTATTTT. Translating it yields CASSPGVAGDLMNSGTQYF.

The chain couples TRBV5-1 to TRBJ2-7; 13 nucleotides align to TRBD2. In germline, CDR1 is SGHRS, CDR2 YFSETQ. The CDR3 spans 15 residues. The trim removed 0 bases at V and 4 bases at J, leaving 1 base unmatched. CDR3 in amino acids: CASSLGTSGSYEQYF. The CDR3 region has the DNA TGCGCCAGCAGCTTGGGGACTAGCGGGAGTTACGAGCAGTACTTC. Full variable domain (missing parts from reference TRBV5-1 and TRBJ2-7): KAGVTQTPRYLIKTRGQQVTLSCSPISGHRSVSWYQQTPGQGLQFLFEYFSETQRNKGNFPGRFSGRQFSNSRSEMNVSTLELGDSALYLCASSLGTSGSYEQYFGPGTRLTVT.

The chain links TRBV10-1 to TRBJ2-3; D unclear. The germline CDR1 and CDR2 sequences are WNHNN and SYGVQD (reference sequence). The CDR3 contains 12 residues. Deletions cut 1 base from V and 5 bases from J, with 4 bases between. The CDR3 DNA reads TGCGCCAGCAGTGAGTACGGAGATACGCAGTATTTT. Translating gives CASSEYGDTQYF.

The chain joins TRBV28 to TRBJ1-2, with D hard to call. The germline V gene has CDR1 MDHEN and CDR2 SYDVKM. The CDR3 is 14 amino acids. Trimming removed 2 bases at V and 1 base at J, with 8 bases between. The CDR3 sequence: CASSLASYNYGYTF. CDR3 bases: TGTGCCAGCAGTTTAGCGAGCTATAACTATGGCTACACCTTC.

V is TRBV11-3 and J is TRBJ2-7, with 8 bases identical to TRBD2. The length of the CDR3 is 13 residues. The germline CDR1 and CDR2 sequences are SGHNT and YENEEA. The V gene end was trimmed by 5 bases and the J gene end by 3 bases; junction bases not matched to a gene: 3. CDR3 in amino acids: CASSVGTSYEQYF. CDR3 sequence (DNA): TGTGCCAGCAGCGTTGGGACTAGCTACGAGCAGTACTTC.

The rearrangement uses TRBV27 and TRBJ2-1, with D unclear. The germline V gene encodes CDR1 MNHEY and CDR2 SMNVEV (reference sequence). V gave up 8 bases and J gave up 7 bases, with 18 bases separating them. The CDR3 covers 14 residues. DNA for the CDR3: TGTGCCAGCCTACAGACCGCGCTGACGAATGAGCAGTTCTTC. Translated, it gives CASLQTALTNEQFF.

The V gene is TRBV7-9, the J gene TRBJ2-7; perhaps TRBD2 as D (6 bases). The CDR3 spans 12 residues. With 1 base removed from V and 7 bases from J, the gap between germline ends came to 8 bases. In germline, CDR1 is SEHNR, CDR2 FQNEAQ (reference sequence). The CDR3 protein is CASSLGGTEQYF. The CDR3, as DNA: TGTGCCAGCAGCTTAGGCGGGACGGAGCAGTACTTC. The full variable domain, with the rest looked up from reference TRBV7-9 and TRBJ2-7, is DTGVSQNPRHKITKRGQNVTFRCDPISEHNRLYWYRQTLGQGPEFLTYFQNEAQLEKSRLLSDRFSAERPKGSFSTLEIQRTEQGDSAMYLCASSLGGTEQYFGPGTRLTVT.

This chain connects TRBV6-5 to TRBJ2-7; D perhaps matches TRBD1 (5 bases). Trimming stripped 8 bases from V and 4 bases from J, with 15 bases between. Germline CDR1 reads MNHEY; CDR2 reads SVGAGI. There are 13 residues in the CDR3. The DNA of the CDR3 is TGTGCCAGCTTGGGGCAGGGTCGGTACGAGCAGTACTTC. Amino acids: CASLGQGRYEQYF.

This chain links TRBV6-1 with TRBJ1-2, with D uncertain. Germline V CDR1 and CDR2: MNHNS, SASEGT. V was pared by 3 bases and J by 5 bases, with 16 bases between. CDR3 size: 15 residues. The CDR3 DNA is TGTGCCAGCAGTGAGTCCGAATTCTTACTATATGGCTACACCTTC. It translates to CASSESEFLLYGYTF.

The gene calls are TRBV28 and TRBJ1-6; no reliable D call. CDR3 length: 15 residues. Germline loops: CDR1 MDHEN, CDR2 SYDVKM. V lost 5 bases, J lost 9 bases, and 17 bases lay in between. CDR3 nucleotides: TGTGCCAGCAGTACGGGAGAACCCGGCGGTTCACCCCTCCACTTT. Translating it yields CASSTGEPGGSPLHF.

This chain uses TRBV6-5 with TRBJ2-1, with TRBD2 identical over 15 bases. The V gene end was trimmed by 2 bases and the J gene end by 8 bases; junction bases not matched to a gene: 4. This CDR3 is built from 16 residues. Germline V lookup: CDR1 MNHEY, CDR2 SVGAGI. CDR3 loop: CASSYGGLAGGDEQFF. CDR3 nucleotides: TGTGCCAGCAGTTACGGGGGACTAGCGGGAGGTGATGAGCAGTTCTTC.

The chain carries TRBV25-1 and TRBJ2-1, with D possibly matching TRBD1 (6 bases). This CDR3 is built from 15 residues. Germline CDR1 MGHDK, CDR2 SYGVNS. V lost 7 bases and J lost 1, with 14 bases in between. CDR3 residues: CASTPGARSYNEQFF. CDR3 in DNA: TGTGCCAGCACTCCAGGGGCTCGGTCCTACAATGAGCAGTTCTTC. Using reference TRBV25-1 and TRBJ2-1 for the parts outside the CDR3, the full variable domain is EADIYQTPRYLVIGTGKKITLECSQTMGHDKMYWYQQDPGMELHLIHYSYGVNSTEKGDLSSESTVSRIRTEHFPLTLESARPSHTSQYLCASTPGARSYNEQFFGPGTRLTVL.

The V gene is TRBV20-1, the J gene TRBJ1-2, with D uncertain. Germline loops: CDR1 DFQATT, CDR2 SNEGSKA (reference sequence). V was clipped by 6 bases and J by 8 bases, with 13 bases between them. The length of the CDR3 is 11 residues. The CDR3 DNA sequence: TGCAGTGCCGGCGGCGTCGGGGGCTACACCTTC. This encodes CSAGGVGGYTF.

The CDR3 DNA sequence: TGTGCCAGCTCACAGGGGGCGCAAGTAGAACTGTTTTTT. Translating it yields CASSQGAQVELFF. J is TRBJ1-4 and V is TRBV28, with 9 bases fitting TRBD1. CDR3 size: 13 residues. From germline, CDR1 is MDHEN and CDR2 SYDVKM. V trimming: 8 bases; J trimming: 12 bases; junction bases outside the gene matches: 10.

The rearrangement joins TRBV30 to TRBJ2-5, with D uncertain. CDR1 is GTSNPN and CDR2 is SVGIG in the germline V gene (reference sequence). The CDR3 consists of 11 residues. V was pared by 4 bases and J by 5 bases, with 8 bases between. CDR3 amino acids: CAWKNSETQYF. The CDR3 nucleotides read TGTGCCTGGAAAAATTCGGAGACCCAGTACTTC. Drawing the rest from reference TRBV30 and TRBJ2-5, the complete variable domain is SQTIHQWPATLVQPVGSPLSLECTVEGTSNPNLYWYRQAAGRGLQLLFYSVGIGQISSEVPQNLSASRPQDRQFILSSKKLLLSDSGFYLCAWKNSETQYFGPGTRLLVL.

The CDR3 here is CASSVGRVQYF. The CDR3 bases are TGTGCCAGCAGCGTGGGCAGGGTCCAGTATTTT. The J gene is TRBJ2-3, the V gene TRBV9; perhaps TRBD1 as D (5 bases). The CDR3 has 11 amino acids. V lost 2 bases and J 12 bases, leaving 10 bases between the germline ends. Germline CDR1 and CDR2: SGDLS and YYNGEE.

This clone has a single count. This rearrangement joins TRBV7-3 to TRBJ2-1; a weak D match, TRBD2 (6 bases). The CDR3 covers 12 residues. Germline CDR1 and CDR2: SGHTA and FQGTGA. V lost 5 bases, J lost 10 bases, and 12 bases lay in between. Here the CDR3 DNA reads TGTGCCAGCAGCCCCCTGGAGGGGGAGCAGTTCTTC. This encodes CASSPLEGEQFF.

The V gene is TRBV29-1, the J gene TRBJ2-7, with TRBD2 matching 7 bases. This CDR3 contains 13 residues. Germline assignment: CDR1 SQVTM and CDR2 ANQGSEA. Trimming at V came to 5 bases and at J to 3 bases, leaving 7 bases not matched to a gene. CDR3 sequence: CSVMETGGYEQYF. The CDR3 DNA follows: TGCAGCGTTATGGAGACGGGAGGCTACGAGCAGTACTTC.

J is TRBJ2-5 and V is TRBV10-3; 9 nucleotides match TRBD2. Losses at the gene ends were 2 bases for V and 0 bases for J; bases not matched to a gene: 4. Germline CDR1 reads ENHRY; CDR2 reads SYGVKD. The CDR3 is 16 residues long. The CDR3 protein is CAISERLAGHQETQYF. Written as DNA, the CDR3 is TGTGCCATCAGTGAGAGGCTAGCGGGGCACCAAGAGACCCAGTACTTC.

The chain combines TRBV4-2 with TRBJ2-5; D is uncertain. Trimming removed 0 bases at V and 5 bases at J, with 16 bases between. From germline, CDR1 is LGHNA and CDR2 YNFKEQ. The CDR3 is 16 amino acids. This CDR3 is CASSQDQATLEETQYF. CDR3 in DNA: TGTGCCAGCAGCCAAGATCAGGCAACTTTAGAGGAGACCCAGTACTTC.

The chain is built from TRBV4-3 and TRBJ1-2; maybe TRBD1 (6 bases). The CDR3 sequence is 17 residues long. V lost 0 bases and J 2 bases, leaving 16 bases between the germline ends. Germline CDR1 is LGHNA and CDR2 is YSLEER. The chain's CDR3 is CASSQDITGTTNYGYTF. In DNA form, the CDR3 reads TGCGCCAGCAGCCAAGATATTACCGGGACAACGAACTATGGCTACACCTTC.

The V gene is TRBV7-2, the J gene TRBJ1-2; D not certain. The ends were cut back, 0 bases at V and 2 bases at J, with 10 bases in the middle. Per the germline V gene, CDR1 is SGHTA and CDR2 is FQGNSA. The CDR3 spans 15 residues. Here the CDR3 DNA reads TGTGCCAGCAGCTTAGCTGCGACAATGAACTATGGCTACACCTTC. Protein product: CASSLAATMNYGYTF. Based on the CDR3 plus reference TRBV7-2 and TRBJ1-2, the full variable domain is GAGVSQSPSNKVTEKGKDVELRCDPISGHTALYWYRQSLGQGLEFLIYFQGNSAPDKSGLPSDRFSAERTGGSVSTLTIQRTQQEDSAVYLCASSLAATMNYGYTFGSGTRLTVV.

The chain recombines TRBV7-2 with TRBJ1-1; TRBD1 aligns across 12 bases. V lost 3 bases, J lost 1 base, and 9 bases stayed unmatched. CDR3 length equals 18 residues. Germline lookup yields CDR1 SGHTA and CDR2 FQGNSA. The CDR3 loop reads CASSLVGQGAPPNTEAFF. The DNA for the CDR3 is TGTGCCAGCAGCTTGGTGGGACAGGGGGCCCCTCCGAACACTGAAGCTTTCTTT.

The chain recombines TRBV5-1 with TRBJ2-1, with 7 positions matching TRBD1. Germline assignment: CDR1 SGHRS and CDR2 YFSETQ. This CDR3 spans 15 amino acids. The V gene end was trimmed by 4 bases and the J gene end by 12 bases; junction bases not matched to a gene: 16. The CDR3 coding sequence is TGCGCCAGCAGCCCCTCCGGACAGGAGACATTAGGGCAGTTCTTC. This translates into CASSPSGQETLGQFF.

The chain links TRBV7-2 to TRBJ2-7; D perhaps matches TRBD1 (6 bases). The ends were cut back, 5 bases at V and 3 bases at J, with 11 bases in the middle. Germline V lookup: CDR1 SGHTA, CDR2 FQGNSA. This CDR3 region has 13 residues. CDR3: CASSPARGYEQYF. The DNA of the CDR3 is TGTGCCAGCAGCCCAGCCAGGGGCTACGAGCAGTACTTC.

The rearrangement links TRBV5-5 to TRBJ2-7, with TRBD2 matching 7 bases. Trimming at V came to 4 bases and at J to 3 bases, leaving 4 bases not matched to a gene. The CDR3 totals 13 residues. Germline V gene data show CDR1 as SGHKS and CDR2 as YYEKEE (reference sequence). The DNA for the CDR3 is TGTGCCAGCAGCATTGGGGGGGGCTACGAGCAGTACTTC. Residues: CASSIGGGYEQYF.

This clone was counted once. The CDR3 nucleotides read TGTGCCAGCAGTCCGACAGGGGAGGAGGAAAAACTGTTTTTT. Translating gives CASSPTGEEEKLFF. The rearrangement joins TRBV6-1 to TRBJ1-4; 8 bases map to TRBD1. The CDR3 covers 14 residues. The germline V gene has CDR1 MNHNS and CDR2 SASEGT. Losses at the gene ends were 5 bases for V and 8 bases for J; bases not matched to a gene: 7.

This chain connects TRBV7-7 to TRBJ2-1, with 14 bases aligning to TRBD2. The CDR3 is made up of 18 amino acids. The J segment lost 4 bases and the V segment lost 5 bases, leaving 10 bases of the junction unmatched. Germline V gives CDR1 SSHAT, CDR2 FNYEAQ (reference sequence). The CDR3 nucleotides are TGTGCCAGCAGCCCGACAACCGGGACTAGCGGGGGTTACAATGAGCAGTTCTTC. Its translation is CASSPTTGTSGGYNEQFF. The full variable domain, in which reference TRBV7-7 and TRBJ2-1 provide the parts outside the CDR3, is GAGVSQSPRYKVTKRGQDVTLRCDPISSHATLYWYQQALGQGPEFLTYFNYEAQPDKSGLPSDRFSAERPEGSISTLTIQRTEQRDSAMYRCASSPTTGTSGGYNEQFFGPGTRLTVL.

This clone was counted once. The genes are TRBV6-5 and TRBJ2-5, with 8 bases aligning to TRBD1. J gave up 4 bases and V 6 bases, and 1 base lay outside the gene matches. This CDR3 comprises 12 residues. CDR1 and CDR2 from the germline V gene are MNHEY and SVGAGI. The CDR3 DNA is TGTGCCAGCAGAACAGGGGGAGAGACCCAGTACTTC. This translates into CASRTGGETQYF.

The J gene is TRBJ2-7, the V gene TRBV28, with D possibly being TRBD1 (6 bases). This CDR3 has 13 amino acids. The V gene lost 6 bases and the J gene lost 5 bases, with 14 bases spanning the gap. Germline loops: CDR1 MDHEN, CDR2 SYDVKM. CDR3 coding DNA: TGTGCCAGCAGCCTTACAGGGATCGACGAGCAGTACTTC. Translating it yields CASSLTGIDEQYF.